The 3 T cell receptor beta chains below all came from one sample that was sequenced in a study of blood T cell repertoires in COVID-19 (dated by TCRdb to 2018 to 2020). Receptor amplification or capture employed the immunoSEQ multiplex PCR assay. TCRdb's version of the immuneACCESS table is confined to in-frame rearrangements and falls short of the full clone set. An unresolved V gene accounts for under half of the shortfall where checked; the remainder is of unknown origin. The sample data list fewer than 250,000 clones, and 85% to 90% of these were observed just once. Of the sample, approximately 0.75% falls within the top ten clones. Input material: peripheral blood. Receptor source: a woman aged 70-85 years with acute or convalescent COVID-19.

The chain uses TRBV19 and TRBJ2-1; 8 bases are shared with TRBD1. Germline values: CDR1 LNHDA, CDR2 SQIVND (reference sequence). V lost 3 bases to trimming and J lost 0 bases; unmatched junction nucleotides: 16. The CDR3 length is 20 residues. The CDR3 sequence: CASSIRGTGSGLSSYNEQFF. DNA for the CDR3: TGTGCCAGTAGTATTAGGGGGACAGGCTCCGGGTTGAGCTCCTACAATGAGCAGTTCTTC.

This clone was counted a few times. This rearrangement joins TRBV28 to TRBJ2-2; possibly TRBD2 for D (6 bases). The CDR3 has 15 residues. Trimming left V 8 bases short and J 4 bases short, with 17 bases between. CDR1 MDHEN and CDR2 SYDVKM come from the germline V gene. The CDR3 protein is CASASNGRGTGELFF. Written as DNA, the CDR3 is TGTGCCAGCGCCTCCAACGGGCGGGGCACCGGGGAGCTGTTTTTT.

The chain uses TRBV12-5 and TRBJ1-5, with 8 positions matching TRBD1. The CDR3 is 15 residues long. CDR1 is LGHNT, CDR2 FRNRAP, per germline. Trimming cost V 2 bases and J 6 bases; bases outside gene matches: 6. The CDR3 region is CASGLSRTGSQPQHF. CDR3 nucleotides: TGTGCTAGTGGTTTGTCCAGGACAGGGAGTCAGCCCCAGCATTTT.